The 32 T cell receptor beta chains reported below all come from one sample, sequenced in a study of patients and donors after allogeneic stem cell transplantation. TCRdb reanalysed the RT-PCR reads using MiXCR and keeps one entry per CDR3 protein. Among fewer than 250,000 distinct CDR3 sequences listed, roughly 13% were seen once. Input material: blood, either unsorted or a sorted T cell fraction (not recorded which). Every receptor here comes from a human donor who was either an allogeneic HSCT recipient or a stem cell or donor lymphocyte infusion donor (not recorded which). It is not recorded whose cells these are; they may come from a transplant donor.

This clonotype was observed a few times. V is TRBV9 and J is TRBJ2-3; D might be TRBD2 (6 bases). Germline loops: CDR1 SGDLS, CDR2 YYNGEE. Trimming left V 3 bases short and J 2 bases short, with 13 bases between. The CDR3 runs 15 residues. CDR3 nucleotide sequence: TGTGCCAGCAGCGCGACCCGGGAGTTCACAGATACGCAGTATTTT. Its protein product is CASSATREFTDTQYF.

This chain connects TRBV24-1 to TRBJ2-7; 8 bases fit TRBD2. The CDR3 is 15 residues long. After removal of 4 bases from V and 5 bases from J, the junction contained 9 bases not matched to a gene. From germline, CDR1 is KGHDR and CDR2 SFDVKD. CDR3 sequence (DNA): TGTGCCACCAGTGACCCGGGACTAGGGAAAGACGAGCAGTACTTC. Its protein product is CATSDPGLGKDEQYF.

The chain links TRBV5-6 to TRBJ1-5; no reliable D call. The CDR3 has 14 residues. V lost 4 bases to trimming and J lost 7 bases, with 15 bases between them. Germline-derived CDR1 and CDR2 are SGHDT and YYEEEE. CDR3 DNA: TGTGCCAGCAGCCTGAGGCAGACGAGGCAGCCCCAGCATTTT. Translated, it gives CASSLRQTRQPQHF.

This clonotype showed up many times. V and J are TRBV7-8 and TRBJ1-6, with D possibly TRBD1 on 6 matching bases. V gave up 5 bases and J gave up 7 bases, with 12 bases separating them. Per germline, CDR1 SGHVS and CDR2 FQNEAQ. This CDR3 has 14 residues. In DNA, the CDR3 is TGTGCCAGCAGCCAAACAGGGACAAATTCACCCCTCCACTTT. It encodes CASSQTGTNSPLHF. Full variable domain (remainder filled in from reference TRBV7-8 and TRBJ1-6): GAGVSQSPRYKVAKRGQDVALRCDPISGHVSLFWYQQALGQGPEFLTYFQNEAQLDKSGLPSDRFFAERPEGSVSTLKIQRTQQEDSAVYLCASSQTGTNSPLHFGNGTRLTVT.

This clonotype was counted ten times or more. V is TRBV7-9 and J is TRBJ2-1, with 7 positions matching TRBD2. V shed 5 bases and J 10 bases; nucleotides not matched to a gene: 14. The CDR3 contains 15 residues. Germline V gene sequence: CDR1 SEHNR, CDR2 FQNEAQ (reference sequence). CDR3 sequence (DNA): TGTGCCAGCAGCCCGACGACTAGCCCAGTTGGGGAGCAGTTCTTC. Its translation is CASSPTTSPVGEQFF. Using reference TRBV7-9 and TRBJ2-1 for the parts outside the CDR3, the full variable domain is DTGVSQNPRHKITKRGQNVTFRCDPISEHNRLYWYRQTLGQGPEFLTYFQNEAQLEKSRLLSDRFSAERPKGSFSTLEIQRTEQGDSAMYLCASSPTTSPVGEQFFGPGTRLTVL.

This clonotype appeared a few times. The V gene is TRBV6-5, the J gene TRBJ1-2; 9 bases match TRBD1. With 6 bases clipped from V and 4 bases from J, the junction kept 6 bases outside the gene matches. Per germline, CDR1 MNHEY and CDR2 SVGAGI. CDR3 length: 14 amino acids. The CDR3 protein is CASRSSTGGYGYTF. The CDR3 DNA reads TGTGCCAGCAGATCCTCGACAGGGGGCTATGGCTACACCTTC.

The chain employs TRBV9 and TRBJ2-3, with D possibly matching TRBD1 (6 bases). V was cut by 0 bases and J by 2 bases, with 13 bases left in between. The germline gives CDR1 SGDLS, CDR2 YYNGEE. CDR3 size: 16 residues. CDR3 sequence reads: CASSVAQGINTDTQYF. The CDR3 DNA follows: TGTGCCAGCAGCGTAGCACAGGGAATAAACACAGATACGCAGTATTTT.

As regards this clonotype: A much larger clone is a single base away; this may be a read error. CDR3: CASSLDRQVNYGYTF. CDR3 DNA sequence: TGTGCCAGCAGCTTAGATCGGCAGGTCAACTATGGCTACACCTTC. The V and J genes are TRBV7-2 and TRBJ1-2; the D is unclear. Germline loops: CDR1 SGHTA, CDR2 FQGNSA. V shed 1 base and J shed 2 bases, with 11 bases lying between them. This CDR3 comprises 15 residues.

In its sample, this clonotype was seen a few times. V and J are TRBV4-3 and TRBJ1-3; no reliable D call. V shed 1 base and J shed 2 bases, with 9 bases lying between them. The CDR3 runs to 15 residues. CDR1 is LGHNA and CDR2 is YSLEER in the germline V gene. The CDR3 DNA reads as TGCGCCAGCAGCCAAGGGACCATGACTGGAAACACCATATATTTT. It is translated as CASSQGTMTGNTIYF.

V gene TRBV7-9 combines with J gene TRBJ1-2, with D uncertain. Trimming shortened V by 5 bases and J by 6 bases, and 7 bases separated the two germline ends. Germline lookup yields CDR1 SEHNR and CDR2 FQNEAQ (reference sequence). This CDR3 has 11 amino acids. The CDR3: CASSRKDGYTF. CDR3 nucleotide sequence: TGTGCCAGCAGCCGAAAGGATGGCTACACCTTC.

The sample holds many counts of this clonotype. The rearrangement links TRBV7-9 to TRBJ2-2, with 12 bases fitting TRBD1. Looked up from germline, CDR1 is SEHNR and CDR2 is FQNEAQ (reference sequence). This CDR3 has 16 amino acids. Trimming took 2 bases from V and 6 from J; bases not matched to a gene: 4. In nucleotides, the CDR3 is TGTGCCAGCAGCTTAAGGGACAGGGGGCGTGCCGGGGAGCTGTTTTTT. Its translation is CASSLRDRGRAGELFF.

The chain combines TRBV28 with TRBJ2-1; 9 bases map to TRBD2. This CDR3 comprises 16 residues. Germline V gene lookup returns CDR1 MDHEN and CDR2 SYDVKM. The J segment lost 4 bases and the V segment lost 4 bases, leaving 8 bases of the junction unmatched. The chain's CDR3 is CASSSTSGGVYNEQFF. CDR3 sequence (DNA): TGTGCCAGCAGTTCGACTAGCGGCGGGGTGTACAATGAGCAGTTCTTC.

The rearrangement joins TRBV3-1 to TRBJ2-7; D unresolved. Germline V gene lookup returns CDR1 LGHDT and CDR2 YNNKEL (reference sequence). This CDR3 contains 15 residues. V was pared by 4 bases and J by 1 base, with 14 bases between. Written as DNA, the CDR3 is TGTGCCAGCAGCCCCGTCCTAGGCGTATCCTACGAGCAGTACTTC. Translated: CASSPVLGVSYEQYF.

This clonotype has just a few counts. Relative to the germline gene, one junction end is altered; a read error may explain this. The chain carries TRBV15 and TRBJ2-4; tentative D call: TRBD1 (5 bases). CDR1 LNHNV and CDR2 YYDKDF come from the germline V gene (reference sequence). The CDR3 is 17 amino acids. The CDR3 DNA reads as TGTGCCACCAGCGGAGACACGCGGACACTAGCCAAAAACATTCAGTACTTC. This sequence encodes CATSGDTRTLAKNIQYF.

This clonotype was recorded many times. The V gene is TRBV7-3, the J gene TRBJ2-7, with 9 bases aligning to TRBD2. V lost 5 bases to trimming and J lost 3 bases; unmatched junction nucleotides: 2. Germline lookup yields CDR1 SGHTA and CDR2 FQGTGA. The CDR3 length is 13 residues. CDR3 in DNA: TGTGCCAGCAGCGTTAGCGGGGGCTACGAGCAGTACTTC. Translated, it gives CASSVSGGYEQYF.

The chain combines TRBV6-2 or TRBV6-3 with TRBJ2-5; D may be TRBD1 or TRBD2 (5 bases each). V dropped 5 bases and J dropped 2 bases, with 15 bases sitting between them. The V gene's germline CDR1 is MNHEY and CDR2 SVGEGT. There are 15 residues in the CDR3. CDR3 DNA sequence: TGTGCCAGCAGTATCGCCGGGACGGAACAAGAGACCCAGTACTTC. Residues: CASSIAGTEQETQYF.

This clonotype has only a few counts. The V and J genes are TRBV12-3 or TRBV12-4 and TRBJ2-7; D is unresolved. The CDR3 is 14 residues long. The V end was cut by 1 base, the J end by 0 bases, with 7 bases between. As DNA, the CDR3 is TGTGCCAGCAGTTTAGACCATAGCTCCTACGAGCAGTACTTC. It yields the protein CASSLDHSSYEQYF.

This clonotype was counted ten times or more. CDR3 in DNA: TGTGCCAGCAGCTCAGGAACACAGAGCTCCTACGAGCAGTACTTC. Its protein is CASSSGTQSSYEQYF. The chain joins TRBV9 to TRBJ2-7; D not certain. CDR3 length: 15 residues. V lost 4 bases, J lost 0 bases, and 14 bases lay in between. Germline V lookup: CDR1 SGDLS, CDR2 YYNGEE. The whole variable domain, filled in from reference TRBV9 and TRBJ2-7, reads DSGVTQTPKHLITATGQRVTLRCSPRSGDLSVYWYQQSLDQGLQFLIQYYNGEERAKGNILERFSAQQFPDLHSELNLSSLELGDSALYFCASSSGTQSSYEQYFGPGTRLTVT.

The rearrangement joins TRBV30 to TRBJ1-4, with D uncertain. Germline-derived CDR1 and CDR2 are GTSNPN and SVGIG (reference sequence). The ends were cut back, 3 bases at V and 4 bases at J, with 9 bases in the middle. The CDR3 runs 13 residues. The chain's CDR3 is CAWRDGFNEKLFF. As DNA, the CDR3 is TGTGCCTGGAGGGACGGATTTAATGAAAAACTGTTTTTT.

The genes are TRBV27 and TRBJ2-7; 8 nucleotides line up with TRBD2. J gave up 6 bases and V 3 bases, and 1 base lay outside the gene matches. This CDR3 is built from 12 residues. The germline V gene encodes CDR1 MNHEY and CDR2 SMNVEV (reference sequence). CDR3 sequence: CASSFREGEQYF. The CDR3 DNA is TGTGCCAGCAGTTTCCGGGAGGGCGAGCAGTACTTC.

This clonotype was detected only a few times. The J gene is TRBJ2-7, the V gene TRBV20-1, with a weak D call TRBD2 (5 bases). In germline, CDR1 is DFQATT, CDR2 SNEGSKA (reference sequence). The CDR3 runs 14 residues. V was clipped by 0 bases and J by 3 bases, with 12 bases between them. The CDR3 loop reads CSARDGSYLYEQYF. CDR3 coding DNA: TGCAGTGCTAGAGATGGGAGCTATCTCTACGAGCAGTACTTC.

This rearrangement joins TRBV15 to TRBJ2-1; tentative D call: TRBD1 (5 bases). There are 13 residues in the CDR3. Germline V gives CDR1 LNHNV, CDR2 YYDKDF (reference sequence). The V end lost 1 base, the J end lost 6 bases, and 7 bases lay between the germline ends. The CDR3 reads CATSRGTFNEQFF. CDR3 coding DNA: TGTGCCACCAGCAGAGGGACATTCAATGAGCAGTTCTTC.

This clonotype has more than one count but fewer than ten. The chain combines TRBV20-1 with TRBJ1-1; D is unclear. V lost 6 bases to trimming and J lost 6 bases, with 20 bases between them. The V gene's germline CDR1 is DFQATT and CDR2 SNEGSKA (reference sequence). CDR3 length: 14 residues. CDR3 loop: CSANALGLAPEAFF. Here the CDR3 DNA reads TGCAGTGCCAACGCGTTGGGGTTAGCCCCTGAAGCTTTCTTT.

This clonotype was seen more than once but under ten times. CDR3 sequence (DNA): TGCAGTGCCCCTGGACAGGGTATAGAGACCCAGTACTTC. It yields the protein CSAPGQGIETQYF. V gene TRBV20-1 combines with J gene TRBJ2-5; 8 bases match TRBD1. After removal of 6 bases from V and 4 bases from J, the junction contained 7 bases not matched to a gene. The CDR3 extends over 13 amino acids. The germline CDR1 and CDR2 sequences are DFQATT and SNEGSKA (reference sequence).

This clonotype was counted a few times. This rearrangement joins TRBV28 to TRBJ2-7; D possibly corresponds to TRBD1 (5 bases). There are 13 residues in the CDR3. Germline V gives CDR1 MDHEN, CDR2 SYDVKM. V was shortened by 7 bases and J by 2 bases, with 12 bases between the two germline ends. The CDR3 is CASIGGATYEQYF. The CDR3, as DNA: TGTGCCAGCATAGGTGGGGCGACCTACGAGCAGTACTTC. Based on the CDR3 plus reference TRBV28 and TRBJ2-7, the full variable domain is DVKVTQSSRYLVKRTGEKVFLECVQDMDHENMFWYRQDPGLGLRLIYFSYDVKMKEKGDIPEGYSVSREKKERFSLILESASTNQTSMYLCASIGGATYEQYFGPGTRLTVT.

The chain links TRBV4-1 to TRBJ1-4; maybe TRBD1 (6 bases). The CDR3 contains 14 residues. Germline lookup yields CDR1 MGHRA and CDR2 YSYEKL. The V gene lost 6 bases and the J gene lost 8 bases, with 16 bases spanning the gap. In DNA form, the CDR3 reads TGCGCCAGCAGTTCAACAGGGTTGGAAGAAAAACTGTTTTTT. This codes for CASSSTGLEEKLFF.

The chain combines TRBV5-1 with TRBJ1-4, with D perhaps TRBD1 (6 bases). Germline CDR1 SGHRS, CDR2 YFSETQ. This CDR3 has 17 amino acids. The V end was cut by 0 bases, the J end by 12 bases, with 24 bases between. The chain's CDR3 is CASSLGGLAGEGSELFF. CDR3 DNA: TGCGCCAGCAGCTTGGGCGGCCTGGCAGGGGAGGGGAGTGAACTGTTTTTT.

There are a few counts of this clonotype. The V and J genes are TRBV5-5 and TRBJ1-3; 8 nucleotides align to TRBD1. This CDR3 is built from 16 residues. CDR1 SGHKS and CDR2 YYEKEE come from the germline V gene (reference sequence). V dropped 4 bases and J dropped 0; count of bases not matched to a gene: 6. CDR3 DNA: TGTGCCAGCAGCGTGACAGGGGCGAACTCTGGAAACACCATATATTTT. Translated: CASSVTGANSGNTIYF.

In this sample, this clonotype turned up a few times. V usage is TRBV4-3 and J usage is TRBJ2-1; D possibly corresponds to TRBD1 (7 bases). Between the trimmed V and J ends, which lost 4 bases and 7 bases, there was a span of 17 bases. The CDR3 loop spans 15 amino acids. Germline V gene lookup returns CDR1 LGHNA and CDR2 YSLEER. CDR3 nucleotides: TGCGCCAGCAGCCGGGTCAGGGGGGTGAATAATGAGCAGTTCTTC. It codes for CASSRVRGVNNEQFF.

This clonotype came up a few times. This chain connects TRBV7-9 to TRBJ1-1; 7 positions match TRBD1. The CDR3 runs 14 residues. With V trimmed by 5 bases and J by 5 bases, 8 bases remained unmatched. The germline gives CDR1 SEHNR, CDR2 FQNEAQ (reference sequence). CDR3 residues: CASSLTGFRTEAFF. CDR3 nucleotides: TGTGCCAGCAGCCTGACAGGGTTTCGTACTGAAGCTTTCTTT.

V and J are TRBV19 and TRBJ2-2; possible D gene TRBD2, 6 bases. Trimming pared 6 bases from V and 4 bases from J, leaving 12 bases between. Germline lookup yields CDR1 LNHDA and CDR2 SQIVND (reference sequence). This CDR3 contains 14 residues. The CDR3 DNA sequence: TGTGCCAGTAGGGGGCTCGGGGGCACCGGGGAGCTGTTTTTT. Its translation is CASRGLGGTGELFF.

The chain joins TRBV25-1 to TRBJ1-6; 10 positions agree with TRBD1. CDR3 size: 17 residues. V lost 3 bases, J lost 7 bases, and 9 bases stayed unmatched. CDR1 is MGHDK, CDR2 SYGVNS, per germline. The CDR3 sequence is CASSDPLGQGQNSPLHF. The CDR3 DNA sequence: TGTGCCAGCAGTGACCCATTGGGACAGGGGCAAAATTCACCCCTCCACTTT.